This TCR beta chain appears in the sequencing data of a study of T cell responses to AZD1222 COVID-19 vaccine (dated by TCRdb to the early 2020s). Concerning the study at large: TCR sequencing covered 230 to 250 trial participants: approximately 200 given two doses of AZD1222 and 26 given two doses of MenACWY control vaccine. Trial participants were enrolled by age into 18-55, 56-69 and 70-plus year subgroups, with around 150, 28 and 57 TCR-sequenced participants respectively. Beyond this particular receptor, the publication reports: Vaccine-associated CD4 TCRs spanned the whole spike protein, with dominant responses in regions 160-218 and 743-854. Because no day 14 peak-response samples were available, the repertoires could be characterized only after the peak T cell response. Epitopes outside the regions mutated in the B.1.351 and B.1.1.7 variants were reportedly recognized by nearly half of the unique spike-specific TCRs. Participants were mostly white British and included more females than males, and it was suggested by the authors that clonal diversity may have been underestimated. Conclusions about previously exposed vaccinees are limited because only six or seven AZD1222 recipients were SARS-CoV-2 seropositive at baseline. In the small 56-69-year group, the increase in depth fell short of significance, most likely because of low power. After two AZD1222 doses, spike-specific TCR breadth and depth were significantly higher than at day 0 and than in MenACWY recipients.

The CDR3 regions of human TCRbeta chains were analyzed by immunosequencing. As for how the authors treated the data: TCRs in the repertoires were compared against a reference library of SARS-CoV-2-specific TCRs that had been generated with the MIRA antigen-specificity platform. Breadth was defined as the fraction of unique TCRs that were SARS-CoV-2-associated. Depth was defined as the fraction of total T cells that were SARS-CoV-2-associated. Using the MIRA data, each spike-specific TCR was assigned both to the spike region to which the TCR was reactive and to a CD4 or CD8 class. Log10-transformed breadth and depth values were compared by one-way ANOVA with Sidak's multiple comparisons tests. Drawn from immuneACCESS, this table holds only the in-frame rearrangements with V and J called that TCRdb kept. Clones are partly lost; checked studies trace under half to an unresolved V gene and leave the rest unexplained. The V and J calls and clone size are taken from that table; D and trimming were inferred from the DNA. Within this sample are 110,000 or so clones, with more than 70% of them counted one time only. Of the sample, about 16% falls within the top ten clones.

Comments on this clone: Its antigen remains undetermined. Base qualities are not recorded, but no much larger clone differs from it by a single base.

The time point label here, explained by the study, means: about 28 days (+/-7) after the second vaccine dose. AZD1222 recipients given second doses at about 4 weeks or at about 12 weeks were pooled, since spike-specific TCR depth and breadth were not found to differ between the two schedules. Samples from vaccinated people were obtained from the UK trials COV001 and COV002, which included a single-blind randomized controlled phase 2/3 trial of AZD1222 (ChAdOx1 nCoV-19) in healthy adults. Trial participant PBMC samples were collected at day 0 and day 28 after the second dose for TCRbeta chain sequencing. The sample consisted of peripheral blood, taken 28 days after the second AZD1222 dose. The sequence came from an adult who received the AZD1222 COVID-19 vaccine.

The sequenced DNA: TGTGCCAGCAGCCGGGTCCCCACCGGGGAGCTGTTTTTT. Translated, it reads CASSRVPTGELFF. The chain is encoded by TRBV5-6 joined to TRBJ2-2; the D gene lacks a confident call. Measured from the cysteine to the phenylalanine, the CDR3 is 13 residues long. Only CDR3 DNA remains: 39 bases, in frame from the first base. V loses 4 bases, J loses 4 bases, and the germline ends lie 8 bases apart. From a lookup of the germline V gene, CDR1 and CDR2 are SGHDT and YYEEEE.